This passage covers 4 T cell receptor beta chains from one sample sequenced in a study of blood T cells in healthy people across ages. The use of a sample-barcoded 5' primer and a J-beta primer mix characterized a second PCR of roughly 6 to 11 cycles. TCRdb re-derived calls from the 5' RACE reads in MiXCR, one entry per CDR3 protein. Counted here are approximately 690,000 distinct CDR3 sequences, 35% to 50% occurring once; the ten biggest clones make up about 30%. The sample comprised blood. Every receptor here comes from an elderly man in good health.

Points on this clonotype: A read error may produce the germline difference seen at one junction end. The chain combines TRBV7-2 with TRBJ2-3; D gene ambiguous. CDR3 size: 14 residues. Germline loops: CDR1 SGHTA, CDR2 FQGNSA. The CDR3 here is CAGSYGAFPDQQYF. As DNA, the CDR3 is TGTGCCGGCAGTTATGGAGCTTTCCCAGATCAGCAGTATTTT.

The rearrangement links TRBV7-2 to TRBJ2-1; 12 bases are a match to TRBD2. The J segment lost 6 bases and the V segment lost 4 bases, leaving 7 bases of the junction unmatched. CDR1 is SGHTA and CDR2 is FQGNSA in the germline V gene. The CDR3 consists of 16 residues. For the CDR3, the DNA is TGTGCCAGCAGCTCCAGGACTAGCGGGACGGGCAATGAGCAGTTCTTC. Its translation is CASSSRTSGTGNEQFF.

V and J are TRBV20-1 and TRBJ1-1; the match to TRBD1 covers 7 bases. The CDR3 spans 13 residues. Germline V gene sequence: CDR1 DFQATT, CDR2 SNEGSKA (reference sequence). Germline trimming cut 6 bases from V and 1 base from J; bases unmatched to any gene: 5. The chain's CDR3 is CSAKTGTNTEAFF. DNA of the CDR3: TGCAGTGCAAAGACAGGGACGAACACTGAAGCTTTCTTT.

This clonotype has a handful of counts. The chain couples TRBV5-1 to TRBJ2-1; D assignment may be TRBD1 or TRBD2 (5 bases each). The V gene's germline CDR1 is SGHRS and CDR2 YFSETQ. The CDR3 has 14 residues. Trimming cost V 2 bases and J 5 bases, with 11 bases left between them. The CDR3, as DNA: TGCGCCAGCAGCTTCGGGACGGTTAACAATGAGCAGTTCTTC. This sequence encodes CASSFGTVNNEQFF.